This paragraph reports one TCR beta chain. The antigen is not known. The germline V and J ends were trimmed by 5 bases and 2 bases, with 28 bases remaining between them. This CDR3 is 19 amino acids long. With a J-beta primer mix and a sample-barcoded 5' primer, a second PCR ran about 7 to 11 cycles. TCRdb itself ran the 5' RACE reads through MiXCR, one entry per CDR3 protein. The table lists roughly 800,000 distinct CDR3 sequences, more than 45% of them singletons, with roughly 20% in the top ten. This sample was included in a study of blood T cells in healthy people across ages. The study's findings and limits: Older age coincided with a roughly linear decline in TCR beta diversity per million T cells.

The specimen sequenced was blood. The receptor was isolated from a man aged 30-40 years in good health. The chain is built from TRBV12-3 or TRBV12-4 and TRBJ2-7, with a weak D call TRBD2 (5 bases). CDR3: CASSPHGIRVLNRTYEQYF. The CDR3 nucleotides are TGTGCCAGCAGTCCACACGGGATACGGGTCCTAAATCGCACCTACGAGCAGTACTTC.